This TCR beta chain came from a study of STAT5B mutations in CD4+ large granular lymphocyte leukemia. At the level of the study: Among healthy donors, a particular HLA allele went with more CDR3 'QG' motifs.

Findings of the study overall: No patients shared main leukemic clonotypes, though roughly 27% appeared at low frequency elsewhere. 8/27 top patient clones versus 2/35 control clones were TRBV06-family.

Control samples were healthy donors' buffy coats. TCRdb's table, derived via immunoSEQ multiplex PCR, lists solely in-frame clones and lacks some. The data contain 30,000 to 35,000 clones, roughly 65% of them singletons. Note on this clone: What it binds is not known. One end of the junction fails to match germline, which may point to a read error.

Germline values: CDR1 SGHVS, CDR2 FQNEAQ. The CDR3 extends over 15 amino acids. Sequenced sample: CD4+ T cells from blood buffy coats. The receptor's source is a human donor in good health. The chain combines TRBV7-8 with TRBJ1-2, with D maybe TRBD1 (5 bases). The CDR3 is CASGGERLLNYDYTF. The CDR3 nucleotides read TGTGCCAGCGGGGGGGAACGGCTTTTAAACTATGACTACACCTTC.